These T cell receptor beta chains were read from a single sample in a study of CD8 T cells in Susac syndrome. A single record per CDR3 protein comes from TCRdb applying MiXCR to the immunoSEQ multiplex PCR reads. The table records roughly 120,000 distinct CDR3 sequences, 80% to 95% of them present only once. The sample comprised CD8+ T cells from PBMCs. The receptor source for this set is a human donor with multiple sclerosis. CDR3s include the opening cysteine and the closing phenylalanine or tryptophan.

V gene	J gene	CDR3 protein
TRBV19	TRBJ2-2	CASTGGGELFF
TRBV27	TRBJ2-4	CASGDPPLAKNIQYF
TRBV6-2/TRBV6-3	TRBJ2-1	CASSPPRGSSYNEQFF
TRBV12-3/TRBV12-4	TRBJ2-2	CASSWGSGELFF
TRBV2	TRBJ2-5	CASMLGYGERTEETQYF
TRBV28	TRBJ1-2	CASKRTVDGYTF
TRBV28	TRBJ2-1	CASSLGDRGQNEQFF
TRBV19	TRBJ2-7	CASSIADKGHEQYF
TRBV24-1	TRBJ2-3	CATSDLGTSTDTQYF
TRBV3-1	TRBJ2-1	CASSQESWDNEQFF
TRBV4-1	TRBJ1-1	CASSQDEGGTETFF
TRBV15	TRBJ2-1	CATSRDTLREQFF
TRBV30	TRBJ2-1	CAWSVPTAGGPRFQGNEQFF
TRBV21-1	TRBJ2-3	CATTREGADTQYF
TRBV12-3/TRBV12-4	TRBJ2-3	CASSERERGADTQYF
TRBV12-3/TRBV12-4	TRBJ2-5	CASSFGRSETQYF
TRBV4-1	TRBJ2-7	CASSQVGTNYEQYF
TRBV10-3	TRBJ2-7	CAISEHTSSYEQYF
TRBV6-1	TRBJ2-3	CASSPQGGEGADTQYF
TRBV13	TRBJ1-5	CASSPGQGGNQPQHF
TRBV6-5	TRBJ2-1	CASVAGNEQFF
TRBV27	TRBJ2-7	CASSLARTYEQYF
TRBV7-9	TRBJ1-5	CASSLAGVNQPQHF
TRBV12-3/TRBV12-4	TRBJ2-7	CASSPPNDKHEQYF
TRBV6-5	TRBJ1-2	CASSSSPGYGYTF
TRBV4-1	TRBJ2-3	CASSPREISDTQYF
TRBV19	TRBJ2-2	CASSSKVPGELFF
TRBV9	TRBJ2-2	CASSFTTSGVTGELFF
TRBV5-6	TRBJ2-1	CASSGVLNEQFF
TRBV6-5	TRBJ2-2	CASNLGQVATGELFF
TRBV7-6	TRBJ2-5	CASSSMMSDPETQYF
TRBV5-1	TRBJ2-3	CASSLEGRGKTDTQYF
TRBV19	TRBJ2-7	CASSTWDRGTYEQYF
TRBV6-6	TRBJ2-2	CASSYVVDGELFF
TRBV28	TRBJ2-2	CASSRGLPSMDGELFF
TRBV20-1	TRBJ2-3	CSARLLAGGPSTDTQYF
TRBV27	TRBJ2-5	CASSSDRGLQETQYF
TRBV9	TRBJ1-1	CASSVRVEGGTEAFF
TRBV3-1	TRBJ2-7	CASSQDHRSSYEQYF
TRBV7-9	TRBJ2-2	CASSPSSGTTGELFF
TRBV20-1	TRBJ2-3	CSAREDRPSAYQPDTQYF
TRBV20-1	TRBJ1-2	CSAPPDRDAYGYTF
TRBV4-1	TRBJ2-7	CASSQDLGSYEQYF
TRBV5-6	TRBJ2-5	CASSLAGKQETQYF
TRBV5-4	TRBJ1-1	CASSEPGQGMNTEAFF
TRBV5-1	TRBJ2-3	CASKWGRTTDTQYF
TRBV7-6	TRBJ2-1	CASSLNLGVSGSGEQFF
TRBV10-3	TRBJ2-7	CAISESRGGYEQYF
TRBV3-1	TRBJ1-4	CASSQERRQSATNEKLFF
TRBV27	TRBJ2-2	CASSLSYTGELFF